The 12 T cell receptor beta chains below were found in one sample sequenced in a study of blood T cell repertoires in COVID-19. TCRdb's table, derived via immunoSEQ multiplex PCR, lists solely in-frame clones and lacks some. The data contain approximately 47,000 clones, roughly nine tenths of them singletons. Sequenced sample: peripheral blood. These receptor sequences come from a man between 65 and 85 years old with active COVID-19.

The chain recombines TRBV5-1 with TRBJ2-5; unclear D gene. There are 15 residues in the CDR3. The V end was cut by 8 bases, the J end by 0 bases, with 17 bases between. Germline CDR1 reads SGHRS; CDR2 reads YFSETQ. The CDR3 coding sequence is TGCGCCAGTGCGGTGAGACCTCTGTACCAAGAGACCCAGTACTTC. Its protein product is CASAVRPLYQETQYF.

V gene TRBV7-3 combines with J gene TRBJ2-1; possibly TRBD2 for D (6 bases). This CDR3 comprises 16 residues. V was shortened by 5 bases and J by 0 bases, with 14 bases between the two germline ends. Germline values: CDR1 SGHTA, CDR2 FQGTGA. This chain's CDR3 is CASSPVSGYSYNEQFF. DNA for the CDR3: TGTGCCAGCAGCCCGGTTAGCGGTTACTCCTACAATGAGCAGTTCTTC.

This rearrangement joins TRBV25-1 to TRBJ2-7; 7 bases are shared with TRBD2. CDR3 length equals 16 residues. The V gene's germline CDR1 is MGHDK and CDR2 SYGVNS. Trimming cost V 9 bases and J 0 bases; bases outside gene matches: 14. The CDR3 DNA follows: TGTGCCAGGGAGGGGAGGGCACCGCTAATCTCCTACGAGCAGTACTTC. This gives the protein CAREGRAPLISYEQYF.

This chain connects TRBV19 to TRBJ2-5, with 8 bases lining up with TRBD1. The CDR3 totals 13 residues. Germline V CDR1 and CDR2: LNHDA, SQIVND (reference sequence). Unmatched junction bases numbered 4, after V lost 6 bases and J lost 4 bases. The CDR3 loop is CASSGTGGETQYF. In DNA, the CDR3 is TGTGCCAGTAGCGGGACAGGCGGAGAGACCCAGTACTTC.

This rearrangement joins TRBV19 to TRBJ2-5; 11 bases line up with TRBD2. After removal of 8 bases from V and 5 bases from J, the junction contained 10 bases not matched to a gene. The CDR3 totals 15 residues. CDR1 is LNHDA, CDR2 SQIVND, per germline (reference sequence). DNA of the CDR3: TGTGCCAGTCTCGATAGCGGGGGGGCTGAGGAGACCCAGTACTTC. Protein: CASLDSGGAEETQYF.

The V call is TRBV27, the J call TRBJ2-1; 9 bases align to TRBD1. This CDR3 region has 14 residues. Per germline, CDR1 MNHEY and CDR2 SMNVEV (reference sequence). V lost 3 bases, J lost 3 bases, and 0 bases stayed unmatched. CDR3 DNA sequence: TGTGCCAGCAGTTTGGACAGGGGCTACAATGAGCAGTTCTTC. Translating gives CASSLDRGYNEQFF.

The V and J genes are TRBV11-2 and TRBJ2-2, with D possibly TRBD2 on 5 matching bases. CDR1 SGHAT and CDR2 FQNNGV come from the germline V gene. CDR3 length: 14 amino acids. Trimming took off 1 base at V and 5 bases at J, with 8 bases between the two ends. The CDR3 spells CASSLGGVTGELFF. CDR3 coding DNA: TGTGCCAGCAGCTTAGGGGGAGTTACCGGGGAGCTGTTTTTT.

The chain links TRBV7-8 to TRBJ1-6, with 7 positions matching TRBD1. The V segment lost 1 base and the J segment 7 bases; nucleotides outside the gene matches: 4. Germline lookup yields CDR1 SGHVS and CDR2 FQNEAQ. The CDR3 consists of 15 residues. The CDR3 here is CASSLGGRGNSPLHF. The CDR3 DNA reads TGTGCCAGCAGCTTAGGCGGCAGGGGGAATTCACCCCTCCACTTT.

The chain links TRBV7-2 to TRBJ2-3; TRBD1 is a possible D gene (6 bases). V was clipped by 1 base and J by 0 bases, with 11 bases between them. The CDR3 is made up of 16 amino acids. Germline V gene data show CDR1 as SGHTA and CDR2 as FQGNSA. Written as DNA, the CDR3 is TGTGCCAGCAGCTTAGGAGGGACAAGTAGCACAGATACGCAGTATTTT. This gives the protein CASSLGGTSSTDTQYF. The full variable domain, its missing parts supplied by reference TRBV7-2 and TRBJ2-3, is GAGVSQSPSNKVTEKGKDVELRCDPISGHTALYWYRQSLGQGLEFLIYFQGNSAPDKSGLPSDRFSAERTGGSVSTLTIQRTQQEDSAVYLCASSLGGTSSTDTQYFGPGTRLTVL.

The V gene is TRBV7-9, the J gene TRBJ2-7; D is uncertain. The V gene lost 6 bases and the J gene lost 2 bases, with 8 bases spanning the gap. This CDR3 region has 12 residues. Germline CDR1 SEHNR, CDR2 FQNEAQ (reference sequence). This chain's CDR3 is CASSSPTYEQYF. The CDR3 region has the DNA TGTGCCAGCAGTAGCCCGACCTACGAGCAGTACTTC.

The CDR3 spells CASQGMGNTIYF. Here the CDR3 DNA reads TGTGCCAGCCAGGGTATGGGAAACACCATATATTTT. The rearrangement joins TRBV19 to TRBJ1-3; a possible D gene is TRBD1 (5 bases). With 9 bases removed from V and 4 bases from J, the gap between germline ends came to 10 bases. Germline V lookup: CDR1 LNHDA, CDR2 SQIVND (reference sequence). The CDR3 is made up of 12 amino acids.

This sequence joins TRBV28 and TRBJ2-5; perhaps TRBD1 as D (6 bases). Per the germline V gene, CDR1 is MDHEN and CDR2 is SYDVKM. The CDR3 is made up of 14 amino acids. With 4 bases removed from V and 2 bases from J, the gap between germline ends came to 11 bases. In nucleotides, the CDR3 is TGTGCCAGCAGTTGGGACAACCCACAAGAGACCCAGTACTTC. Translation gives CASSWDNPQETQYF. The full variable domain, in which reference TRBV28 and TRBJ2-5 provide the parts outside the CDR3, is DVKVTQSSRYLVKRTGEKVFLECVQDMDHENMFWYRQDPGLGLRLIYFSYDVKMKEKGDIPEGYSVSREKKERFSLILESASTNQTSMYLCASSWDNPQETQYFGPGTRLLVL.